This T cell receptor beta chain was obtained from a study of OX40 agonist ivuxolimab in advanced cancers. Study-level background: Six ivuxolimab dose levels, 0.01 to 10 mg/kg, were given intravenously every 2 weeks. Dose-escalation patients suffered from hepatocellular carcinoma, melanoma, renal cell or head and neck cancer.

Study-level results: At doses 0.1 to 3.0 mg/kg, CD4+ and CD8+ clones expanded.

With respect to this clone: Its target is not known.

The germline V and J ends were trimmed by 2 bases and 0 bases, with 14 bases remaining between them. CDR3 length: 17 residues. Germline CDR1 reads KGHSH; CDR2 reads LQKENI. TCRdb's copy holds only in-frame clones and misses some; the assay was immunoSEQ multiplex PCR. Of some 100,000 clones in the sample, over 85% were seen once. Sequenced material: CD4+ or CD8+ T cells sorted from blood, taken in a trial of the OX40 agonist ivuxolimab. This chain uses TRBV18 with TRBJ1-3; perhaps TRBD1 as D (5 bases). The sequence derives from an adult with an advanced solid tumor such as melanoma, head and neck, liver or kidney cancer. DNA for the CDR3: TGTGCCAGCTCACCAGGGCTTCGAGGGGACTCTGGAAACACCATATATTTT. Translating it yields CASSPGLRGDSGNTIYF.